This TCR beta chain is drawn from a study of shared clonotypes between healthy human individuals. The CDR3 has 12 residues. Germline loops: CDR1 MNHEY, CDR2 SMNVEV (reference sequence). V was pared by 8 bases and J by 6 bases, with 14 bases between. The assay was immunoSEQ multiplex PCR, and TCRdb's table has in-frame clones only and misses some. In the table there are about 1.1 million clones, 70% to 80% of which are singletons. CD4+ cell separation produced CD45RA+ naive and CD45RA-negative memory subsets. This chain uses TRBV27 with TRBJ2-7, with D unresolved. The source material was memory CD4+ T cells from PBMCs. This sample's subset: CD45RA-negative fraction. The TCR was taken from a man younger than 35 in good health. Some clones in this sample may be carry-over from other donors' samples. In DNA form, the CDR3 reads TGTGCCAGCTCCGGGCCCTCGCTCGAGCAGTACTTC. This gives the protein CASSGPSLEQYF.